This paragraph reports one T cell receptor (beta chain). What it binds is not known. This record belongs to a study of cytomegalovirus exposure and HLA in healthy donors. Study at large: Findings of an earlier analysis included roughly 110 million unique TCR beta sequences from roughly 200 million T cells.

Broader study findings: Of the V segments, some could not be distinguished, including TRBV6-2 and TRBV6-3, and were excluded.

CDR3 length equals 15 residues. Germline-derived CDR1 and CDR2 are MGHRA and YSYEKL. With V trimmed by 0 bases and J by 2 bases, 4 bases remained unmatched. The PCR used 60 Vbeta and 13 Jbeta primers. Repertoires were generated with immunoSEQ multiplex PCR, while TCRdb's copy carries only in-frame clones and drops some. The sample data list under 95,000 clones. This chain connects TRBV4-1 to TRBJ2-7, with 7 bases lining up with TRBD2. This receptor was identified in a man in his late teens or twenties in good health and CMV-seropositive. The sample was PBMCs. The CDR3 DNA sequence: TGCGCCAGCAGCCAAGATGGGGGGGGTACCTACGAGCAGTACTTC. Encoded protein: CASSQDGGGTYEQYF.